Listed below are T cell receptor beta chains from one sample, sequenced in a study of blood T cells in healthy people across ages. TCRdb used MiXCR to reprocess the 5' RACE reads, holding one entry per CDR3 protein. Of more than 650,000 distinct CDR3 sequences detected, 20% to 25% appear once; the ten largest clones hold around a fifth. Material for sequencing was blood. These receptors all stem from a man aged 65 to 79 in good health. Each CDR3 is given with its conserved first and last residue.

CDR3aa	v_gene	j_gene
CATSDLQSSGSGELFF	TRBV24-1	TRBJ2-2
CASVDRGDQNIQYF	TRBV19	TRBJ2-4
CAIGLAGGKNTGELFF	TRBV10-3	TRBJ2-2
CASSLAGLGSYNEQFF	TRBV7-2	TRBJ2-1
CASSPRTGPDTEAFF	TRBV18	TRBJ1-1
CASSSGWRKAFF	TRBV12-3/TRBV12-4	TRBJ1-1
CASRESTGYEQYF	TRBV6-5	-
CASSPGIKGYEQYF	TRBV2	-
CATSDSMTGAETQYF	TRBV24-1	TRBJ2-5
CASSLSSDREETQYF	TRBV5-6	TRBJ2-5
CASSLSSGGRNEQFF	TRBV28	TRBJ2-1
CASSYSAWREADNEQFF	TRBV6-5	TRBJ2-1
CSVGGNEQYF	TRBV29-1	TRBJ2-7
CASSQDWVSLSGANVLTF	TRBV4-1	TRBJ2-6
CASSQDLSGVIYNEQFF	TRBV4-3	TRBJ2-1
CASKLAGGATDTQYF	TRBV12-3/TRBV12-4	TRBJ2-3
CASSTVHLAGPYNEQFF	TRBV11-2	-
CASSFSRALAKNIQYF	TRBV11-2	TRBJ2-4
CSAREGGRVGYTF	TRBV20-1	TRBJ1-2
CATSWDQRYNEQFF	TRBV10-3	TRBJ2-1
CAWRQQATATYVLTF	TRBV30	TRBJ2-6
CASESGGGDTQYF	TRBV19	TRBJ2-3
CASIPGADYGYTF	TRBV2	TRBJ1-2
CASSNTRDTQYF	TRBV6-2/TRBV6-3	TRBJ2-3
CASSLRDSTDTQYF	TRBV5-1	TRBJ2-3
CASSMIGSLGTDTQYF	TRBV19	TRBJ2-3
CSARRASGNTIYF	TRBV20-1	TRBJ1-3
CASSKDRGLNTEAFF	TRBV6-5	TRBJ1-1
CSGGAGSYEQYF	TRBV20-1	TRBJ2-7
CASSSRGTGAIPYEQYF	TRBV11-2	TRBJ2-7
CASSEARTSGGGTQYF	TRBV2	TRBJ2-3
CASSFFPSRVGNQPQHF	TRBV12-3/TRBV12-4	TRBJ1-5
CASSVGPGQGRPEAFF	TRBV5-1	TRBJ1-1
CASSWDRDRALNEQYF	TRBV11-1	TRBJ2-7
CASSPRSGMTGELFF	TRBV18	TRBJ2-2
CSATRDSGLENEQYF	TRBV20-1	TRBJ2-7
CASSRASTDTQYF	TRBV3-1	TRBJ2-3
CASSVREAYGYTF	TRBV6-1	TRBJ1-2
CASRDGQLNTEAFF	TRBV7-2	TRBJ1-1
CSAVQWTEAFF	TRBV20-1	TRBJ1-1
CASSRTEEGLGYTF	TRBV12-3/TRBV12-4	TRBJ1-2
CSVDQGSGTQYF	TRBV29-1	TRBJ2-5
CSVGVSGIGVNEQFF	TRBV29-1	TRBJ2-1
CVSSLAGGELNEQFF	TRBV12-3/TRBV12-4	TRBJ2-1
CASSPTGMTYNEQFF	TRBV6-1	TRBJ2-1
CASRTALAKNIQYF	TRBV6-2/TRBV6-3	TRBJ2-4
CASSATGTGEYEQYF	TRBV19	-
CASSLDGSTNTGELFF	TRBV5-1	TRBJ2-2
CASSLDMAGYGYTF	TRBV7-6	TRBJ1-2
CASSFLAGTLADTQYF	TRBV12-3/TRBV12-4	TRBJ2-3
CASSLRGGSNQPQHF	TRBV5-1	TRBJ1-5
CASREGSLSKAGYYNEQFF	TRBV19	TRBJ2-1
CASSLDVVAKNIQYF	TRBV5-1	TRBJ2-4
CASSYTTGFSYEQYF	TRBV6-2/TRBV6-3	TRBJ2-7
CSVGTVKSYEQYF	TRBV29-1	TRBJ2-7
CASSLTFGLNGEAFF	TRBV27	TRBJ1-1
CASSLTPAKSIQYF	TRBV12-3/TRBV12-4	TRBJ2-4